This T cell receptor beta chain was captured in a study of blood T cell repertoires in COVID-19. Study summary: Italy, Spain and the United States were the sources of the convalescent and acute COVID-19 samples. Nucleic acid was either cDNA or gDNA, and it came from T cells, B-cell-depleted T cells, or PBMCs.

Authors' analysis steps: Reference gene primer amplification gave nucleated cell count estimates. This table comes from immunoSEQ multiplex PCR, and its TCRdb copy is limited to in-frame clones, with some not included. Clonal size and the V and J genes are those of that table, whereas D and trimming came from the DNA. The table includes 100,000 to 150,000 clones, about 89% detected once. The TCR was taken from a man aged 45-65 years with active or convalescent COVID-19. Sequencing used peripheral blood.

The CDR3 DNA follows: TGCGCCAGCAGTGAGTCTGGCCAAATTGAGCAGTTCTTC. Its translation is CASSESGQIEQFF. The chain joins TRBV10-2 to TRBJ2-1, with no clear D. This CDR3 spans 13 amino acids. Germline V lookup: CDR1 WSHSY, CDR2 SAAADI. V gave up 0 bases and J gave up 9 bases, with 9 bases separating them.